This TCR beta chain was profiled in a study of identical twins. Study findings and constraints: Insertion counts were lower in abundant cord blood beta clonotypes, a trend that memory repertoires did not show.

This clonotype was counted a few times. Antigen unknown. Unique molecular identifiers were present on the cDNA, which also gained a universal primer site by template switching. TCRdb analysed the 5' RACE reads with MiXCR anew, one entry per CDR3 protein. The sample records approximately 490,000 distinct CDR3 sequences, under 25% being singletons. The CDR3 has 13 amino acids. Germline CDR1 is SGHTA and CDR2 is FQGNSA. Trimming took 6 bases from V and 5 from J, leaving 10 bases between them. These data are also associated with another study on yellow fever vaccine responses in identical twins.

The source of this sequence is a woman aged 18-30 years in good health. The rearrangement joins TRBV7-2 to TRBJ1-4, with D uncertain. Sequencing used CD4+ T cells sorted from blood. The chain's CDR3 is CASSEARNEKLFF. CDR3 bases: TGTGCCAGCAGTGAGGCGAGAAATGAAAAACTGTTTTTT.